These T cell receptor beta chains were read from a single sample in a study of T-cell reconstitution after alpha-beta-depleted transplantation in children. MiXCR, run by TCRdb on the PCR reads, gives a single entry per CDR3 protein. The table has around 440,000 distinct CDR3 sequences, over 9.5% seen once; the top ten hold roughly 2%. The sample was PBMCs, taken before TCRalphabeta/CD19-depleted stem cell transplant. The receptors here all came from a child aged 2-15 years with inherited bone marrow failure, due to receive a stem cell transplant. Each CDR3 is given with its conserved first and last residue. Each record gives: V gene, D gene, clone size, J gene, CDR3 protein, CDR3 DNA. A D gene is named only where the DNA matches it firmly. Clone size is not always given. Where it is, it says once, few, many or a class for expanded clones.

>TRBV20-1|TRBD2|-|TRBJ2-1
CCARDSPGTSGRAWYEQFF
TGCTGCGCTAGAGATAGCCCCGGGACTAGCGGGAGGGCCTGGTATGAGCAGTTCTTC
>TRBV19|-|-|TRBJ2-5
CASSILSQETQYF
TGTGCCAGTAGTATACTTAGCCAAGAGACCCAGTACTTC
>TRBV19|TRBD1|-|TRBJ2-6
CACGTGGAGANVLTF
TGTGCCTGCGGGACAGGGGGGGCTGGGGCCAACGTCCTGACTTTC
>TRBV20-1|TRBD2|few|TRBJ2-3
CSASRGPRGREGQDTQYF
TGCAGTGCTAGTCGGGGGCCACGAGGACGGGAGGGCCAAGATACGCAGTATTTT
>TRBV7-2|-|-|TRBJ2-3
CASSFMTEDTQYF
TGTGCCAGCAGCTTTATGACGGAAGATACGCAGTATTTT
>TRBV5-6|-|-|TRBJ1-5
CASSLLPQGDQPQHF
TGTGCCAGCAGCTTGCTTCCGCAGGGAGATCAGCCCCAGCATTTT
>TRBV29-1|TRBD1|many|TRBJ1-2
CSVEDRENYGYTF
TGCAGCGTGGAGGACAGGGAAAACTATGGCTACACCTTC
>TRBV29-1|TRBD2|-|TRBJ2-3
CSIREGVFLPTDTQYF
TGCAGCATTCGGGAGGGCGTGTTTTTACCCACAGATACGCAGTATTTT
>TRBV10-3|TRBD1|many|TRBJ2-7
CAIRDRSLYEQYF
TGTGCCATCAGGGACAGGTCACTCTACGAGCAGTACTTC
>TRBV29-1|-|few|TRBJ2-6
CSFISGANVLTF
TGCAGCTTCATCTCTGGGGCCAACGTCCTGACTTTC
>TRBV11-2|-|many|TRBJ1-2
CASSLAGRLFGGADYGYTF
TGTGCCAGCAGCTTAGCAGGTCGCTTATTTGGGGGGGCGGACTATGGCTACACCTTC
>TRBV5-1|-|many|TRBJ2-5
CASSLGHSWETQYF
TGCGCCAGCAGCTTGGGGCACTCCTGGGAGACCCAGTACTTC